This TCR beta chain was observed in a study of monozygotic twins with inflammatory bowel disease. CDR3 length: 14 residues. Comments on this clonotype: The antigen is not known.

There were approximately 3,600 ng of total RNA used for each TCR library. Nested amplification of TCRalpha and TCRbeta cDNA involved two PCRs of roughly 16 and 10 cycles. TCRdb processed the 5' RACE reads again and assigns one entry to each CDR3 protein, with no DNA. This sample's clone table lists around 450,000 distinct CDR3 sequences. Study findings and constraints: Differences in immunosuppressive treatment may have been a source of added variability in patient repertoires.

The TCR comes from a human donor with ulcerative colitis or Crohn's disease, or a healthy co-twin of an affected twin (not recorded which). Material: blood. The chain links TRBV12-3 or TRBV12-4 to TRBJ2-5; TCRdb returns TRBD1, unconfirmable since there is no DNA. CDR3 amino acids: CASGARGGQETQYF.